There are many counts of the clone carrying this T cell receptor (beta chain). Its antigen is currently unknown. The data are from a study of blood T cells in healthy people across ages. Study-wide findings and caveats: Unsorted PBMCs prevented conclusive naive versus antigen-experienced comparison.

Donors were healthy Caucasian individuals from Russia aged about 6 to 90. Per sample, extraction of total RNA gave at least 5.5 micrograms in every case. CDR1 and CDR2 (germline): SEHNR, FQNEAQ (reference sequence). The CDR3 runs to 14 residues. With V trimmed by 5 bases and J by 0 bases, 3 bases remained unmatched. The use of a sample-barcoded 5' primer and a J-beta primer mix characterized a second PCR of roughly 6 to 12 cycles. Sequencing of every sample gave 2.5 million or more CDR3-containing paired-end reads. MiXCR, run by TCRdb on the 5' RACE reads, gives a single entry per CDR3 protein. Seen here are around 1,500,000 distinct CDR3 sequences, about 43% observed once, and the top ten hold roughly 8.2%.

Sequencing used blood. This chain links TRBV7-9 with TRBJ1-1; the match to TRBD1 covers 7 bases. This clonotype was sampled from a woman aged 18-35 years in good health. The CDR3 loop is CASSPGQLNTEAFF. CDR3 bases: TGTGCCAGCAGCCCGGGACAGTTGAACACTGAAGCTTTCTTT.